By frequency in the sample, the clone carrying this TCR beta chain is large (0.1 to 1%). Its cognate antigen is unknown. This sample was included in a study of liver allograft versus peripheral blood T cells. Study-wide context: Recipients' peripheral blood T cell receptor repertoires were compared with those in transplanted livers.

The CDR3 loop spans 17 amino acids. Per the germline V gene, CDR1 is MNHEY and CDR2 is SVGAGI. Trimming left V 2 bases short and J 2 bases short, with 16 bases between. General observations from the study: Reportedly, liver allograft T cell receptor repertoires differed from peripheral blood ones.

Via MiXCR, TCRdb re-called the reads, giving one row per CDR3 protein. The data show around 580 distinct CDR3 sequences, roughly 9.6% seen once. This sequence joins TRBV6-5 and TRBJ1-5; tentative D call: TRBD1 (5 bases). The sequence was collected from a human patient who had a liver transplant. A share of the T cells may be of graft donor origin. CDR3 protein: CASSYQTQGLGNQPQHF. The DNA for the CDR3 is TGTGCCAGCAGTTACCAAACCCAGGGCCTCGGCAATCAGCCCCAGCATTTT.